Below, 23 T cell receptor beta chains from the same sample are listed, as sequenced in a study of T cell repertoires in cytomegalovirus infection. TCRdb reprocessed the reads via MiXCR and lists one record per CDR3 protein. Of approximately 500,000 distinct CDR3 sequences in the sample, about 11% were seen once. Material for sequencing was PBMCs. These receptors were taken from a human donor in good health (CMV status not recorded). Some clones in this sample may be carry-over from other donors' samples.

Ten or more counts support this clonotype. The rearrangement joins TRBV28 to TRBJ1-1; 9 positions agree with TRBD1. Germline V lookup: CDR1 MDHEN, CDR2 SYDVKM. With V trimmed by 6 bases and J by 1 base, 12 bases remained unmatched. This CDR3 is 17 amino acids long. The CDR3 DNA reads TGTGCCAGCAGACTCCCAGGACAGGGGATCGGGAACACTGAAGCTTTCTTT. Protein sequence: CASRLPGQGIGNTEAFF.

The chain employs TRBV7-3 and TRBJ2-3; 8 nucleotides align to TRBD1. From germline, CDR1 is SGHTA and CDR2 FQGTGA. This CDR3 comprises 16 residues. The ends lost 5 bases at V and 0 bases at J; junction bases unmatched: 7. The CDR3 DNA reads TGTGCCAGCAGCCCTCAGGGGGCCACTAGCACAGATACGCAGTATTTT. It yields the protein CASSPQGATSTDTQYF.

This clonotype showed up many times. The genes are TRBV20-1 and TRBJ1-3, with TRBD1 matching over 7 bases. Trimming removed 5 bases from V and 0 bases from J; junction bases left unmatched: 16. CDR1 and CDR2 (germline): DFQATT, SNEGSKA (reference sequence). The CDR3 has 18 amino acids. The CDR3 DNA sequence: TGCAGTGCTGGCAGACAGGGACCTAGCCAGAGCTCTGGAAACACCATATATTTT. As protein: CSAGRQGPSQSSGNTIYF.

This clonotype was seen many times. V gene TRBV7-9 combines with J gene TRBJ2-3; D call uncertain. The CDR3 is made up of 16 amino acids. Germline V gene lookup returns CDR1 SEHNR and CDR2 FQNEAQ (reference sequence). V shed 7 bases and J shed 0 bases, with 17 bases lying between them. This CDR3 is CASKRSNRSSTDTQYF. DNA of the CDR3: TGTGCCAGCAAAAGGAGTAACCGTTCCAGCACAGATACGCAGTATTTT.

This clonotype was counted ten times or more. The rearrangement links TRBV7-9 to TRBJ1-2, with no clear D. This CDR3 is 16 amino acids long. Germline loops: CDR1 SEHNR, CDR2 FQNEAQ (reference sequence). V was pared by 6 bases and J by 2 bases, with 19 bases between. CDR3: CASRRSHSSGNYGYTF. The CDR3 DNA follows: TGTGCCAGCAGGCGATCACACAGCTCTGGAAACTATGGCTACACCTTC.

This chain links TRBV5-1 with TRBJ2-1; 9 bases fit TRBD2. The CDR3 is 14 amino acids. Germline CDR1 reads SGHRS; CDR2 reads YFSETQ. V dropped 6 bases and J dropped 7; count of bases not matched to a gene: 8. The CDR3 DNA reads TGCGCCAGCACGGGGGTAGCGGGAGAGAATGAGCAGTTCTTC. Translated: CASTGVAGENEQFF.

In its sample, this clonotype was seen many times. The rearrangement uses TRBV4-2 and TRBJ2-3; weak D call: TRBD2 (6 bases). Germline V gene data show CDR1 as LGHNA and CDR2 as YNFKEQ. The CDR3 is 12 residues long. Trimming shortened V by 0 bases and J by 12 bases, and 10 bases separated the two germline ends. The chain's CDR3 is CASSQDGTRQYF. CDR3 coding DNA: TGTGCCAGCAGCCAAGATGGGACTCGTCAGTATTTT.

This clonotype came up many times. V usage is TRBV11-3 and J usage is TRBJ2-2, with 9 bases aligning to TRBD2. This CDR3 region has 16 residues. CDR1 is SGHNT and CDR2 is YENEEA in the germline V gene. V lost 2 bases to trimming and J lost 4 bases; unmatched junction nucleotides: 5. The DNA for the CDR3 is TGTGCCAGCAGCTTAACTAGCGGGTCCTCCACCGGGGAGCTGTTTTTT. Residues: CASSLTSGSSTGELFF.

The chain uses TRBV9 and TRBJ2-1; 14 nucleotides line up with TRBD2. Trimming at V came to 4 bases and at J to 7 bases, leaving 19 bases not matched to a gene. The CDR3 extends over 20 amino acids. CDR1 SGDLS and CDR2 YYNGEE come from the germline V gene. CDR3 amino acids: CASSRGQGGGLAGGGNEQFF. In DNA form, the CDR3 reads TGTGCCAGCAGCCGAGGACAGGGAGGAGGACTAGCGGGGGGCGGGAATGAGCAGTTCTTC.

This rearrangement joins TRBV28 to TRBJ2-7, with D possibly TRBD2 on 6 matching bases. The CDR3 has 13 amino acids. Trimming left V 11 bases short and J 0 bases short, with 14 bases between. Germline V gene lookup returns CDR1 MDHEN and CDR2 SYDVKM. CDR3 nucleotides: TGTGCCTCAGTTGGGACTCTCTCCTACGAGCAGTACTTC. Its protein product is CASVGTLSYEQYF.

In its sample, this clonotype was seen a few times. This chain links TRBV12-3 or TRBV12-4 with TRBJ2-6; the match to TRBD1 covers 7 bases. There are 15 residues in the CDR3. V lost 6 bases and J lost 3; bases outside the gene matches: 5. CDR3 residues: CASRLTGVGANVLTF. As DNA, the CDR3 is TGTGCCAGCAGGCTAACAGGGGTTGGGGCCAACGTCCTGACTTTC.

Concerning this clonotype: Since a much larger clone is just one base distant, this may be a read error. The chain is built from TRBV5-1 and TRBJ2-2, with TRBD2 identical over 12 bases. Germline V lookup: CDR1 SGHRS, CDR2 YFSETQ. This CDR3 has 17 residues. With 4 bases clipped from V and 6 bases from J, the junction kept 10 bases outside the gene matches. The DNA of the CDR3 is TGCGCCAGCAGCACCGTGACTAGCGGGAGTAGGGCCGGGGAGCTGTTTTTT. Translating gives CASSTVTSGSRAGELFF.

A few counts support this clonotype. J is TRBJ2-7 and V is TRBV5-4, with 9 bases identical to TRBD1. This CDR3 comprises 16 residues. Germline loops: CDR1 SGHNT, CDR2 YYREEE (reference sequence). Unmatched junction bases numbered 14, after V lost 6 bases and J lost 4 bases. The CDR3 reads CASNSGPPGQGYEQYF. In DNA, the CDR3 is TGTGCCAGCAACAGCGGACCTCCGGGACAGGGATACGAGCAGTACTTC.

This chain uses TRBV18 with TRBJ1-4; 7 positions match TRBD1. The CDR3 runs to 16 residues. CDR1 is KGHSH, CDR2 LQKENI, per germline. Trimming removed 5 bases from V and 5 bases from J; junction bases left unmatched: 11. CDR3 DNA: TGTGCCAGCTCATTCAAACTTACAGGGGAGAATGAAAAACTGTTTTTT. Amino acids: CASSFKLTGENEKLFF. The full variable domain, in which reference TRBV18 and TRBJ1-4 provide the parts outside the CDR3, is NAGVMQNPRHLVRRRGQEARLRCSPMKGHSHVYWYRQLPEEGLKFMVYLQKENIIDESGMPKERFSAEFPKEGPSILRIQQVVRGDSAAYFCASSFKLTGENEKLFFGSGTQLSVL.

This clonotype appeared a single time. The DNA for the CDR3 is TGCAGCGCATTCCGGGACAGCGAAGCTTTCTTT. Protein sequence: CSAFRDSEAFF. The rearrangement links TRBV29-1 to TRBJ1-1, with 7 nucleotides matching TRBD1. Germline assignment: CDR1 SQVTM and CDR2 ANQGSEA. This CDR3 is 11 amino acids long. The V gene end was trimmed by 7 bases and the J gene end by 8 bases; junction bases not matched to a gene: 7.

This clonotype showed up just once. The rearrangement uses TRBV19 and TRBJ1-1; D is ambiguous. There are 16 residues in the CDR3. V was shortened by 3 bases and J by 1 base, with 15 bases between the two germline ends. Per the germline V gene, CDR1 is LNHDA and CDR2 is SQIVND (reference sequence). Here the CDR3 reads CASSIKLGLGNTEAFF. CDR3 nucleotides: TGTGCCAGTAGTATCAAACTCGGACTGGGGAACACTGAAGCTTTCTTT. Full variable domain (outside the CDR3, taken from reference TRBV19 and TRBJ1-1): DGGITQSPKYLFRKEGQNVTLSCEQNLNHDAMYWYRQDPGQGLRLIYYSQIVNDFQKGDIAEGYSVSREKKESFPLTVTSAQKNPTAFYLCASSIKLGLGNTEAFFGQGTRLTVV.

This clonotype was picked up a small number of times. The chain carries TRBV2 and TRBJ2-5, with 7 bases lining up with TRBD1. With 7 bases clipped from V and 2 bases from J, the junction kept 7 bases outside the gene matches. The CDR3 runs to 14 residues. Germline V lookup: CDR1 SNHLY, CDR2 FYNNEI. CDR3 loop: CASNTGTDQETQYF. In DNA form, the CDR3 reads TGTGCCAGCAACACCGGGACAGATCAAGAGACCCAGTACTTC.

With respect to this clonotype: This may stem from a read error, because a much larger clone lies one nucleotide away. A read error is likely, as this CDR3 ends without the conserved phenylalanine or tryptophan. This chain connects TRBV4-1 to TRBJ1-6, with D uncertain. The germline V gene has CDR1 MGHRA and CDR2 YSYEKL. CDR3 length: 14 amino acids. The CDR3 sequence is CASSQGRRGSPLHL. For the CDR3, the DNA is TGTGCCAGCAGCCAAGGCAGGCGGGGTTCACCCCTCCACCTT.

This clonotype was found many times. The chain employs TRBV6-1 and TRBJ2-3; D is uncertain. The CDR3 is 14 residues long. V was clipped by 5 bases and J by 7 bases, with 16 bases between them. CDR1 and CDR2 from the germline V gene are MNHNS and SASEGT. The CDR3 DNA reads TGTGCCAGCAGTTTTCCGGACGATCGTAATACGCAGTATTTT. Its translation: CASSFPDDRNTQYF.

This clonotype turned up a few times. The CDR3 DNA follows: TGTGCCAGCAGTGAAGAGGGGGGACAGGTGCACGAGCAGTACTTC. Residues: CASSEEGGQVHEQYF. This chain joins TRBV2 and TRBJ2-7; 8 bases fit TRBD1. The CDR3 has 15 amino acids. Germline assignment: CDR1 SNHLY and CDR2 FYNNEI. V dropped 1 base and J dropped 5; count of bases not matched to a gene: 7.

Note on this clonotype: This clone may be a read error of a much larger clone one base away. The chain joins TRBV18 to TRBJ1-6; TRBD1 matches 7 bases. Germline CDR1 reads KGHSH; CDR2 reads LQKENI. This CDR3 has 18 amino acids. The CDR3 region is CASSRTGQAQSLDSPPHF. The CDR3, as DNA: TGTGCCAGCTCCCGCACCGGACAGGCCCAATCATTGGATTCACCCCCCCACTTT.

This clonotype was detected ten times or more. The chain is built from TRBV2 and TRBJ2-3, with D tentatively TRBD2 (6 bases). CDR1 is SNHLY and CDR2 is FYNNEI in the germline V gene. The CDR3 is 13 amino acids. V lost 6 bases to trimming and J lost 8 bases, with 15 bases between them. CDR3 in amino acids: CASRGGEDVTQYF. The CDR3 DNA reads TGTGCCAGCAGGGGGGGTGAGGATGTTACGCAGTATTTT. Variable domain in full (rest from reference TRBV2 and TRBJ2-3): EPEVTQTPSHQVTQMGQEVILRCVPISNHLYFYWYRQILGQKVEFLVSFYNNEISEKSEIFDDQFSVERPDGSNFTLKIRSTKLEDSAMYFCASRGGEDVTQYFGPGTRLTVL.

The chain uses TRBV10-2 and TRBJ2-7; 12 bases line up with TRBD2. CDR1 is WSHSY, CDR2 SAAADI, per germline. V was pared by 6 bases and J by 4 bases, with 10 bases of the junction left unmatched. The CDR3 is 16 residues long. Here the CDR3 reads CASSSRLAGDRYEQYF. Written as DNA, the CDR3 is TGCGCCAGCAGCTCCCGACTAGCGGGAGATAGGTACGAGCAGTACTTC.